The rows below give T cell receptor beta chains drawn from one sample of a study of cytomegalovirus exposure and HLA in healthy donors. Assay used: immunoSEQ multiplex PCR; TCRdb lists only in-frame clones, some missing. This table holds around 65,000 clones. Sequenced material: PBMCs. These receptors all stem from a boy between 5 and 17 years old in good health and CMV-seronegative. The CDR3 runs from the conserved cysteine through the conserved F or W. Fields, in order: J gene, D gene, CDR3 length, V gene, CDR3 protein, CDR3 DNA. A D gene is named only where the DNA matches it firmly.

J: TRBJ1-5
D: TRBD1
length: 15
V: TRBV2
CDR3: CASSVGDSSNQPQHF
DNA: TGTGCCAGCAGTGTAGGGGACAGTTCCAATCAGCCCCAGCATTTT

J: TRBJ2-7
D: -
length: 14
V: TRBV10-3
CDR3: CAISEGTAFYEQYF
DNA: TGTGCCATCTCCGAAGGGACTGCCTTCTACGAGCAGTACTTC

J: TRBJ1-2
D: TRBD1
length: 14
V: TRBV29-1
CDR3: CSVGVGTGSTGYTF
DNA: TGCAGCGTTGGGGTAGGGACAGGGTCTACTGGCTACACCTTC

J: TRBJ2-1
D: TRBD2
length: 15
V: TRBV5-1
CDR3: CASSLLAGGPGEQFF
DNA: TGCGCCAGCAGCTTACTAGCGGGAGGGCCAGGGGAGCAGTTCTTC

J: TRBJ1-1
D: -
length: 12
V: TRBV6-5
CDR3: CASSYSQGEAFF
DNA: TGTGCCAGCAGTTACTCGCAGGGGGAAGCTTTCTTT

J: TRBJ2-2
D: TRBD2
length: 16
V: TRBV2
CDR3: CASSIEWGRASGELFF
DNA: TGTGCCAGCAGCATTGAGTGGGGGAGGGCTAGTGGGGAGCTGTTTTTT

J: TRBJ2-1
D: -
length: 15
V: TRBV5-1
CDR3: CASSADGESYNEQFF
DNA: TGCGCCAGCAGCGCTGACGGGGAGTCATACAATGAGCAGTTCTTC

J: TRBJ2-2
D: -
length: 15
V: TRBV5-4
CDR3: CASSLQGPGTGELFF
DNA: TGTGCCAGCAGCTTGCAGGGGCCGGGGACCGGGGAGCTGTTTTTT

J: TRBJ2-3
D: -
length: 14
V: TRBV30
CDR3: CAWSAKGRTDTQYF
DNA: TGTGCCTGGAGTGCAAAAGGGAGAACAGATACGCAGTATTTT

J: TRBJ2-3
D: -
length: 15
V: TRBV5-5
CDR3: CASSLEAYSTDTQYF
DNA: TGTGCCAGCAGCTTGGAAGCATATAGTACAGATACGCAGTATTTT

J: TRBJ2-7
D: -
length: 16
V: TRBV19
CDR3: CASTLGGGSLSYEQYF
DNA: TGTGCCAGTACCTTGGGAGGGGGTTCACTCTCCTACGAGCAGTACTTC

J: TRBJ2-2
D: TRBD1
length: 14
V: TRBV2
CDR3: CASRQGASIGELFF
DNA: TGTGCCAGCAGGCAGGGGGCATCGATCGGGGAGCTGTTTTTT

J: TRBJ1-4
D: TRBD1
length: 15
V: TRBV29-1
CDR3: CSVRPPGTGREKLFF
DNA: TGCAGCGTGCGGCCCCCCGGGACAGGGAGGGAAAAACTGTTTTTT